The TCR beta chain described here comes from a study of response to subunit inactivated influenza vaccine. A single record per CDR3 protein comes from TCRdb applying MiXCR to the RT-PCR reads. The table lists 450,000 to 600,000 distinct CDR3 sequences, around 7.7% of them singletons, with over 10% in the top ten. This clonotype was detected only a few times. The germline V gene encodes CDR1 SGHRS and CDR2 YFSETQ. Losses at the gene ends were 7 bases for V and 2 bases for J; bases not matched to a gene: 6. This CDR3 contains 14 residues. The chain links TRBV5-1 to TRBJ2-7; 10 positions match TRBD1. The sample in question was PBMCs from blood, obtained less than 30 months after vaccination. The sequence came from a man aged 50 to 69 who received an inactivated influenza vaccine. The DNA of the CDR3 is TGCGCCAGCGCGAGGACAGGGGGAGCCTACGAGCAGTACTTC. Protein product: CASARTGGAYEQYF.